Listed below are T cell receptor beta chains from one sample, sequenced in a study of blood T cell repertoires in COVID-19. This table comes from immunoSEQ multiplex PCR, and its TCRdb copy is limited to in-frame clones, with some not included. Of over 55,000 clones listed, roughly 89% are singletons. The sample taken for sequencing was peripheral blood. Every receptor here comes from a woman older than 75 with acute or convalescent COVID-19. Each CDR3 is given with its conserved first and last residue. D genes are given only for firm matches. Where a row states a size, it is once, few, many or the class of an expanded clone; other rows omit it.

size	V	D	J	CDR3	DNA
NA	TRBV6-5	TRBD1	TRBJ1-5	CASSTDRGNQPQHF	TGTGCCAGCAGTACCGACAGGGGGAATCAGCCCCAGCATTTT
once	TRBV5-4	NA	TRBJ2-1	CASSPRVVGSNEQFF	TGTGCCAGCAGCCCGAGGGTCGTGGGCTCCAATGAGCAGTTCTTC
once	TRBV4-2	TRBD1	TRBJ2-1	CASSTQGAIAGEQFF	TGTGCCAGCAGCACACAGGGGGCGATCGCGGGTGAGCAGTTCTTC
NA	TRBV7-9	NA	TRBJ2-7	CASSLGQLPSYEQYF	TGTGCCAGCAGCTTAGGACAGCTACCATCCTACGAGCAGTACTTC
NA	TRBV4-2	NA	TRBJ2-3	CASSPPADTQYF	TGTGCCAGCAGCCCCCCGGCAGATACGCAGTATTTT
NA	TRBV7-3	NA	TRBJ1-1	CASSTQGEGTEAFF	TGTGCCAGCAGCACACAGGGCGAGGGCACTGAAGCTTTCTTT
NA	TRBV28	NA	TRBJ2-3	CASRFQTGLLTDTQYF	TGTGCCAGCAGATTTCAGACAGGACTTCTCACAGATACGCAGTATTTT
NA	TRBV30	TRBD1	TRBJ2-3	CAADRGRGTDTQYF	TGTGCCGCGGACAGGGGAAGAGGAACAGATACGCAGTATTTT
NA	TRBV19	TRBD1	TRBJ2-2	CASRDRVGTGELFF	TGTGCCAGTAGGGACAGGGTCGGCACCGGGGAGCTGTTTTTT
once	TRBV7-2	NA	TRBJ1-3	CASSLFRGSGNTIYF	TGTGCCAGCAGCTTATTTCGAGGGTCTGGAAACACCATATATTTT
NA	TRBV5-1	NA	TRBJ2-3	CASSGRYTDTQYF	TGCGCCAGCTCTGGTCGGTACACAGATACGCAGTATTTT
NA	TRBV11-3	TRBD2	TRBJ2-3	CASSLLAGGRDTQYF	TGTGCCAGCAGCTTGTTAGCGGGGGGCCGGGATACGCAGTATTTT
NA	TRBV3-1/TRBV3-2	TRBD1	TRBJ1-4	CASSPGQASTNEKLFF	TGTGCCAGCAGTCCCGGACAGGCGTCAACTAATGAAAAACTGTTTTTT
NA	TRBV28	TRBD1	TRBJ1-2	CASSSDRAFGYTF	TGTGCCAGCAGTTCTGACAGGGCCTTTGGCTACACCTTC
NA	TRBV7-9	NA	TRBJ1-1	CASSPQGPNTEAFF	TGTGCCAGCAGTCCTCAGGGGCCTAACACTGAAGCTTTCTTT
NA	TRBV5-1	NA	TRBJ1-2	CASSLALGNYGYTF	TGCGCCAGCAGCTTGGCCCTAGGAAACTATGGCTACACCTTC
NA	TRBV7-3	NA	TRBJ2-3	CASSLGHAGNTDTQYF	TGTGCCAGCAGCTTAGGGCACGCAGGGAACACAGATACGCAGTATTTT
NA	TRBV5-4	TRBD1	TRBJ2-1	CASTKDRAPYNEQFF	TGTGCCAGCACCAAGGACAGGGCGCCCTACAATGAGCAGTTCTTC
NA	TRBV6-5	NA	TRBJ1-4	CASRRQISNEKLFF	TGTGCCAGCAGACGACAGATATCAAATGAAAAACTGTTTTTT
few	TRBV5-4	TRBD2	TRBJ2-3	CASSLTSGGSDTQYF	TGTGCCAGCAGCTTGACTAGCGGGGGATCAGATACGCAGTATTTT
NA	TRBV5-1	NA	TRBJ1-4	CASSLDSSPNEKLFF	TGCGCCAGCAGCCTGGACAGCTCTCCTAATGAAAAACTGTTTTTT
NA	TRBV3-1/TRBV3-2	NA	TRBJ1-5	CASSQVGGNQPQHF	TGTGCCAGCAGCCAAGTAGGGGGCAATCAGCCCCAGCATTTT
few	TRBV6-7	TRBD1	TRBJ2-5	CASSDQDRKETQYF	TGTGCCAGCTCTGATCAGGACAGGAAGGAGACCCAGTACTTC
few	TRBV5-1	NA	TRBJ2-7	CASSSAGTNYEQYF	TGCGCCAGCAGCTCCGCTGGGACAAACTACGAGCAGTACTTC
NA	TRBV29-1	TRBD1	TRBJ2-7	CSVYRQGGEQYF	TGCAGCGTTTATAGACAGGGGGGGGAGCAGTACTTC
NA	TRBV12-5	TRBD1	TRBJ2-2	CASGLAAGTGNTGELFF	TGTGCTAGTGGTTTGGCCGCCGGGACAGGCAACACCGGGGAGCTGTTTTTT
NA	TRBV28	TRBD1	TRBJ1-4	CASSFPGQGWGGPNEKLFF	TGTGCCAGCAGTTTCCCGGGACAGGGTTGGGGTGGCCCTAATGAAAAACTGTTTTTT
few	TRBV2	NA	TRBJ2-2	CASTGRERQNTGELFF	TGTGCCAGCACAGGCCGGGAACGACAAAACACCGGGGAGCTGTTTTTT
NA	TRBV24-1	TRBD1	TRBJ1-2	CATRARDREDGYTF	TGTGCCACCAGAGCCCGGGACAGGGAGGATGGCTACACCTTC
many	TRBV7-2	TRBD1	TRBJ1-1	CASSLAGQGAAVNTEAFF	TGTGCCAGCAGCTTAGCGGGACAGGGAGCTGCCGTGAACACTGAAGCTTTCTTT
NA	TRBV27	NA	TRBJ2-5	CASSLEVGETQYF	TGTGCCAGCAGTTTAGAGGTTGGAGAGACCCAGTACTTC
NA	TRBV21-1	NA	TRBJ1-6	CASSKGDRGSPLHF	TGTGCCAGCAGCAAAGGGGACAGGGGTTCACCCCTCCACTTT
once	TRBV7-2	TRBD1	TRBJ2-6	CASSSGTGVSGTGANVLTF	TGTGCCAGCAGCTCCGGGACAGGGGTCTCTGGGACTGGGGCCAACGTCCTGACTTTC
NA	TRBV7-3	TRBD2	TRBJ2-2	CASSLNPGGPIITGELFF	TGTGCCAGCAGCTTAAATCCGGGAGGGCCTATAATCACCGGGGAGCTGTTTTTT
NA	TRBV5-1	TRBD1	TRBJ1-5	CASSLSSGAGQGNQPQHF	TGCGCCAGCAGCTTGAGCAGCGGTGCGGGACAGGGGAATCAGCCCCAGCATTTT
NA	TRBV4-2	TRBD2	TRBJ2-3	CASSQEASGGLWDTQYF	TGTGCCAGCAGCCAAGAGGCTAGCGGGGGGCTGTGGGATACGCAGTATTTT
NA	TRBV19	NA	TRBJ2-5	CASSIASRQETQYF	TGTGCCAGTAGTATAGCTAGCAGACAAGAGACCCAGTACTTC
NA	TRBV27	NA	TRBJ1-6	CASSFSRLGDSPLHF	TGTGCCAGCAGTTTCTCCAGACTCGGGGATTCACCCCTCCACTTT
NA	TRBV6-5	NA	TRBJ2-7	CASSYLDSLEQYF	TGTGCCAGCAGTTACCTCGACTCCCTCGAGCAGTACTTC
NA	TRBV2	TRBD1	TRBJ2-5	CASKGGQGRETQYF	TGTGCCAGCAAGGGGGGACAGGGGAGGGAGACCCAGTACTTC
NA	TRBV29-1	NA	TRBJ2-2	CSVSRGFGELFF	TGCAGCGTTAGCAGGGGTTTCGGGGAGCTGTTTTTT
NA	TRBV27	NA	TRBJ1-1	CASRRRGEAFF	TGTGCCAGCAGGAGACGGGGTGAAGCTTTCTTT
NA	TRBV5-4	TRBD1	TRBJ1-2	CASSPRSTGVIINGYTF	TGTGCCAGCAGCCCCCGTTCGACAGGGGTGATAATCAATGGCTACACCTTC
NA	TRBV11-3	TRBD2	TRBJ2-3	CASSLGVLAGDADTQYF	TGTGCCAGCAGCTTAGGGGTACTAGCGGGAGATGCAGATACGCAGTATTTT
NA	TRBV9	TRBD2	TRBJ2-3	CASSETSGADTQYF	TGTGCCAGCAGCGAGACTAGCGGAGCAGATACGCAGTATTTT
NA	TRBV2	NA	TRBJ2-2	CASRAFQGQTGELFF	TGTGCCAGCAGAGCCTTCCAAGGACAGACCGGGGAGCTGTTTTTT
NA	TRBV2	TRBD1	TRBJ1-1	CASRPGQAVGAFF	TGTGCCAGCAGACCGGGACAGGCGGTTGGGGCTTTCTTT
NA	TRBV6-6	NA	TRBJ1-6	CASSYRGDNSPLHF	TGTGCCAGCAGTTACCGCGGAGATAATTCACCCCTCCACTTT
NA	TRBV5-5	NA	TRBJ1-5	CASSGRASGNQPQHF	TGTGCCAGCAGTGGGCGGGCCTCAGGCAATCAGCCCCAGCATTTT